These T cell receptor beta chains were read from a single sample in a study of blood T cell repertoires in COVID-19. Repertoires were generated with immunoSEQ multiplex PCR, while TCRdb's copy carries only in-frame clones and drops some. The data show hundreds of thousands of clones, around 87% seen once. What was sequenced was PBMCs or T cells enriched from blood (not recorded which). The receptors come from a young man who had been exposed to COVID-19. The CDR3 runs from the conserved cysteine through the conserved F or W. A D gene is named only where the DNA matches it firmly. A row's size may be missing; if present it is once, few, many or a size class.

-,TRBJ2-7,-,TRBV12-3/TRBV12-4,TGTGCCAGCAGTTTTAACGGGGGCTACGAGCAGTACTTC,CASSFNGGYEQYF
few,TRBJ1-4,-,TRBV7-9,TGTGCCAGCAGCGGAGGGCCGGGGGGGCCTAATGAAAAACTGTTTTTT,CASSGGPGGPNEKLFF
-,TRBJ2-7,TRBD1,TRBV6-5,TGTGCCAGCAGGGAGGGGGGACAGGGGCTCTACGAGCAGTACTTC,CASREGGQGLYEQYF
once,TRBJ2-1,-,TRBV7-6,TGTGCCAGCAGCACCCGAAACCAGGATGAGCAGTTCTTC,CASSTRNQDEQFF
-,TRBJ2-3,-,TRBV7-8,TGTGCCAGCAGGGGTAGGGGGGGTAAGACAGATACGCAGTATTTT,CASRGRGGKTDTQYF
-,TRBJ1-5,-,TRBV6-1,TGTGCCAGCAGTGAACGGGGGGATCAGCCCCAGCATTTT,CASSERGDQPQHF
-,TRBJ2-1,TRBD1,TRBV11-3,TGTGCCAGCAGCCGTGGACAGGGAGCGGATGAGCAGTTCTTC,CASSRGQGADEQFF
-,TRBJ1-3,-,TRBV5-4,TGTGCCAGCAGCTCCCAGGGGATTATAGGAAACACCATATATTTT,CASSSQGIIGNTIYF
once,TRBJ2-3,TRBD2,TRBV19,TGTGCCAGTGGAACTAGCGGACGAGGTACGCAGTATTTT,CASGTSGRGTQYF
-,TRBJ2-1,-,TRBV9,TGTGCCAGCAGCGTAACCGCAGGGGATGAGCAGTTCTTC,CASSVTAGDEQFF
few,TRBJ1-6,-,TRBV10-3,TGTGCCATCAGTGAGGAGCCCGAGGGTTCACCCCTCCACTTT,CAISEEPEGSPLHF
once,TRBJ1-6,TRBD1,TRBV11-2,TGTGCCAGCGGGGACAGCGGTGGGGTTAATTCACCCCTCCACTTT,CASGDSGGVNSPLHF
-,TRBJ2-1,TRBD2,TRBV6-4,TGTGCCAGCAGTGACTACAGCAGGGGACTAGCGGGGGATGGGCGACGGTTCTTC,CASSDYSRGLAGDGRRFF
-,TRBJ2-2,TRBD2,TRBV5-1,TGCGCCAGCAGCTACGGGGGGGCCCGGGGCACCGGGGAGCTGTTTTTT,CASSYGGARGTGELFF